This T cell receptor (beta chain) was recovered during a study of blood T cell repertoires in COVID-19. Per germline, CDR1 KGHSH and CDR2 LQKENI. The CDR3 extends over 15 amino acids. Worth noting for this clone: Sequence at one end of the junction differs from germline and may be a read error.

Using immunoSEQ multiplex PCR, the repertoire was profiled, and TCRdb retains in-frame clones only, with some absent. The sample records some 100,000 clones, approximately 85% being singletons. The sequencing sample was made of peripheral blood. The rearrangement joins TRBV18 to TRBJ1-1, with D hard to call. The receptor was derived from a woman aged 60 to 75 with acute or convalescent COVID-19. CDR3 region: CASSPNDIANTDAFF. CDR3 nucleotide sequence: TGTGCCAGCTCACCTAACGACATAGCGAACACTGACGCTTTCTTT. The full variable domain, rest sourced from reference TRBV18 and TRBJ1-1, is NAGVMQNPRHLVRRRGQEARLRCSPMKGHSHVYWYRQLPEEGLKFMVYLQKENIIDESGMPKERFSAEFPKEGPSILRIQQVVRGDSAAYFCASSPNDIANTDAFFGQGTRLTVV.